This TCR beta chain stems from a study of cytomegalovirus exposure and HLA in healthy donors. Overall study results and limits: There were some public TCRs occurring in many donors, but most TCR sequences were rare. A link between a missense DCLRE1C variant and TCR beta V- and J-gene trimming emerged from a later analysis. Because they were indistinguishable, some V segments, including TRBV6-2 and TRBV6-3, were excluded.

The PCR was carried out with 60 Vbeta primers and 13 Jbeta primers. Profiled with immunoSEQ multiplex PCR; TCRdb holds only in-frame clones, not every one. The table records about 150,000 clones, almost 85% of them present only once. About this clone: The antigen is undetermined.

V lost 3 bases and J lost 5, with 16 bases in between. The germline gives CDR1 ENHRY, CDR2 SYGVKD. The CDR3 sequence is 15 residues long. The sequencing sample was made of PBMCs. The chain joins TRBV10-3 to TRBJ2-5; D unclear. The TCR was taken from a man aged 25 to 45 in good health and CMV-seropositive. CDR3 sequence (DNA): TGTGCCATCAGTGATTGGAGTAAGGTCTTCGAGACCCAGTACTTC. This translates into CAISDWSKVFETQYF.